These 28 T cell receptor beta chains were all obtained from the same sample, sequenced in a study of T cell responses to AZD1222 COVID-19 vaccine. Generated by immunoSEQ multiplex PCR, the TCRdb table keeps only in-frame clones and is missing some. The top ten clones hold approximately 7.5% of a sample with 120,000 or so clones, roughly nine tenths of them seen once. The sequencing here drew on peripheral blood, taken on day 0 of AZD1222 vaccination. These receptor sequences come from an adult in good health.

The CDR3 reads CASSYLQGRNSPLHF. The CDR3, as DNA: TGTGCCAGCAGTTACTTACAGGGGCGGAATTCACCCCTCCACTTT. This sequence joins TRBV6-6 and TRBJ1-6; 7 positions agree with TRBD1. V was pared by 1 base and J by 7 bases, with 4 bases of the junction left unmatched. The CDR3 length is 15 residues. Germline CDR1 is MNHNY and CDR2 is SVGAGI (reference sequence).

The chain uses TRBV19 and TRBJ1-1; 7 bases are shared with TRBD1. The CDR3 covers 15 residues. CDR1 is LNHDA and CDR2 is SQIVND in the germline V gene (reference sequence). The ends lost 5 bases at V and 4 bases at J; junction bases unmatched: 10. The CDR3 reads CASSDDRARGTEAFF. Written as DNA, the CDR3 is TGTGCCAGTAGTGATGACAGGGCGAGGGGCACTGAAGCTTTCTTT. The full variable domain, its missing parts supplied by reference TRBV19 and TRBJ1-1, is DGGITQSPKYLFRKEGQNVTLSCEQNLNHDAMYWYRQDPGQGLRLIYYSQIVNDFQKGDIAEGYSVSREKKESFPLTVTSAQKNPTAFYLCASSDDRARGTEAFFGQGTRLTVV.

The rearrangement uses TRBV7-2 and TRBJ2-6; D remains ambiguous. The CDR3 consists of 14 residues. Germline CDR1 SGHTA, CDR2 FQGNSA. V was clipped by 5 bases and J by 0 bases, with 5 bases between them. DNA of the CDR3: TGTGCCAGCAGCCTAAACTCTGGGGCCAACGTCCTGACTTTC. The encoded protein is CASSLNSGANVLTF.

V and J are TRBV21-1 and TRBJ2-1; TRBD1, the table's D call, lacks a check against the DNA. TRBV21-1 is deemed a pseudogene. CDR3 length: 14 amino acids. DNA of the CDR3: TGTGCCAGCAGCAAAACCACAGGAGACAATGAGCAGTTCTTC. Translating it yields CASSKTTGDNEQFF.

V is TRBV4-1 and J is TRBJ2-1, with TRBD2 identical over 7 bases. Unmatched junction bases numbered 10, after V lost 3 bases and J lost 5 bases. CDR3 length equals 16 residues. The V gene's germline CDR1 is MGHRA and CDR2 YSYEKL. CDR3 region: CASSHPRGGSNNEQFF. The CDR3 DNA reads as TGCGCCAGCAGCCACCCCCGCGGGGGTAGCAACAATGAGCAGTTCTTC.

The V and J genes are TRBV3-1 (or the pseudogene TRBV3-2) and TRBJ1-1; possibly TRBD1 for D (5 bases). Looked up from germline, CDR1 is LGHDT and CDR2 is YNNKEL (reference sequence). The CDR3 consists of 14 residues. The V and J ends lost 4 bases and 0 bases respectively, with 9 bases between them. This CDR3 reads CASSPPTVNTEAFF. The DNA of the CDR3 is TGTGCCAGCAGCCCCCCGACAGTGAACACTGAAGCTTTCTTT.

The chain recombines TRBV10-3 with TRBJ2-1; unclear D gene. Germline V gene data show CDR1 as ENHRY and CDR2 as SYGVKD. V lost 5 bases and J 14 bases, leaving 19 bases between the germline ends. The CDR3 length is 13 residues. CDR3 sequence (DNA): TGTGCCATCAGTTCGGACCTCTATTGGTTGGAGTTCTTC. Protein product: CAISSDLYWLEFF.

This sequence joins TRBV4-1 and TRBJ1-4; D not resolved. Germline CDR1 MGHRA, CDR2 YSYEKL. This CDR3 has 15 residues. V lost 1 base to trimming and J lost 0 bases, with 6 bases between them. The CDR3 nucleotides read TGCGCCAGCAGCCAAGCGGCCGCAACTAATGAAAAACTGTTTTTT. Translation gives CASSQAAATNEKLFF.

The chain links TRBV9 to TRBJ2-7, with TRBD1 as a possible D gene (6 bases). V lost 2 bases, J lost 2 bases, and 11 bases lay in between. Germline lookup yields CDR1 SGDLS and CDR2 YYNGEE. The CDR3 contains 14 residues. CDR3 region: CASSVRDMAYEQYF. CDR3 DNA: TGTGCCAGCAGCGTCCGGGACATGGCCTACGAGCAGTACTTC.

This clone was recorded only once. This sequence joins TRBV19 and TRBJ1-2, with D unresolved. V was cut by 9 bases and J by 2 bases, with 10 bases left in between. Germline V gene lookup returns CDR1 LNHDA and CDR2 SQIVND (reference sequence). The CDR3 spans 12 residues. The CDR3 loop reads CARRTVNYGYTF. The CDR3 coding sequence is TGTGCCAGGAGGACGGTGAACTATGGCTACACCTTC.

The chain recombines TRBV5-6 with TRBJ1-2, with D unclear. V was cut by 6 bases and J by 7 bases, with 10 bases left in between. The CDR3 sequence is 11 residues long. CDR1 is SGHDT, CDR2 YYEEEE, per germline. This CDR3 reads CASTRDGGYTF. The CDR3 DNA follows: TGTGCCAGCACTCGAGACGGTGGCTACACCTTC.

The table lists this clone with a few counts. CDR3 DNA sequence: TGTGCCAGTAGTCTAACGATGGCAAATGGCTACACCTTC. This gives the protein CASSLTMANGYTF. The chain carries TRBV19 and TRBJ1-2; D remains unclear. Between the trimmed V and J ends, which lost 5 bases and 6 bases, there was a span of 13 bases. Germline values: CDR1 LNHDA, CDR2 SQIVND (reference sequence). The CDR3 consists of 13 residues. Combining the CDR3 with reference TRBV19 and TRBJ1-2 gives the whole variable domain DGGITQSPKYLFRKEGQNVTLSCEQNLNHDAMYWYRQDPGQGLRLIYYSQIVNDFQKGDIAEGYSVSREKKESFPLTVTSAQKNPTAFYLCASSLTMANGYTFGSGTRLTVV.

The chain joins TRBV13 to TRBJ1-5; TRBD1 matches 7 bases. Germline V gives CDR1 PRHDT, CDR2 FYEKMQ (reference sequence). The CDR3 is 14 residues long. The trim removed 2 bases at V and 7 bases at J, leaving 5 bases unmatched. As DNA, the CDR3 is TGTGCCAGCAGCTTAAGACAGGGTGGCCAGCCCCAGCATTTT. As protein: CASSLRQGGQPQHF.

The gene calls are TRBV9 and TRBJ2-1; D may be TRBD2 (6 bases). With 3 bases removed from V and 8 bases from J, the gap between germline ends came to 15 bases. The length of the CDR3 is 14 residues. The germline V gene encodes CDR1 SGDLS and CDR2 YYNGEE. The CDR3 loop reads CASSDPTRRDEQFF. For the CDR3, the DNA is TGTGCCAGCAGCGATCCGACTAGAAGGGATGAGCAGTTCTTC.

This sequence joins TRBV4-1 and TRBJ2-1, with D possibly TRBD2 on 5 matching bases. Between the trimmed V and J ends, which lost 3 bases and 9 bases, there was a span of 15 bases. This CDR3 contains 14 residues. Germline CDR1 reads MGHRA; CDR2 reads YSYEKL. In DNA, the CDR3 is TGCGCCAGCAGCCACCGGGCCGGAGGTAGTGAGCAGTTCTTC. This codes for CASSHRAGGSEQFF.

The rearrangement uses TRBV5-1 and TRBJ1-4; 9 bases align to TRBD1. Germline-derived CDR1 and CDR2 are SGHRS and YFSETQ. This CDR3 spans 15 amino acids. Trimming removed 4 bases from V and 4 bases from J; junction bases left unmatched: 5. The CDR3 region is CASSLGQGGNEKLFF. The CDR3 DNA is TGCGCCAGCAGCCTGGGACAGGGAGGTAATGAAAAACTGTTTTTT.

The chain uses TRBV7-8 and TRBJ2-5; 7 positions match TRBD1. CDR1 is SGHVS, CDR2 FQNEAQ, per germline. The CDR3 has 14 amino acids. With V trimmed by 4 bases and J by 6 bases, 8 bases remained unmatched. CDR3 nucleotides: TGTGCCAGCAGCTCCGACAGGGTCGGGAAGACCCAGTACTTC. Its protein is CASSSDRVGKTQYF.

J is TRBJ2-3 and V is TRBV4-1; no firm D call. This CDR3 contains 14 residues. Germline CDR1 reads MGHRA; CDR2 reads YSYEKL. The V and J ends lost 5 bases and 0 bases respectively, with 9 bases between them. CDR3 DNA: TGCGCCAGCAGCTTCAGCTCTAGCACAGATACGCAGTATTTT. As protein: CASSFSSSTDTQYF.

J is TRBJ1-5 and V is TRBV7-9; no reliable D call. This CDR3 region has 15 residues. Per the germline V gene, CDR1 is SEHNR and CDR2 is FQNEAQ (reference sequence). Trimming removed 5 bases at V and 2 bases at J, with 13 bases between. The CDR3 sequence: CASSRRGDGNQPQHF. The CDR3 DNA reads as TGTGCCAGCAGCCGGCGCGGGGATGGCAATCAGCCCCAGCATTTT.

This chain joins TRBV29-1 and TRBJ1-2; D uncertain. The CDR3 runs 11 residues. The germline CDR1 and CDR2 sequences are SQVTM and ANQGSEA. V gave up 7 bases and J gave up 1 base, with 7 bases separating them. CDR3 amino acids: CSDQDNYGYTF. CDR3 nucleotide sequence: TGCAGCGATCAGGATAACTATGGCTACACCTTC.

V is TRBV13 and J is TRBJ1-4; D remains ambiguous. Germline V gene lookup returns CDR1 PRHDT and CDR2 FYEKMQ (reference sequence). The CDR3 loop spans 14 amino acids. V gave up 5 bases and J gave up 6 bases, with 13 bases separating them. As DNA, the CDR3 is TGTGCCAGCAGCCAGTGGGGAGAGGATGAAAAACTGTTTTTT. This sequence encodes CASSQWGEDEKLFF.

The chain combines TRBV5-5 with TRBJ1-2; 8 nucleotides match TRBD1. CDR3 length: 16 residues. J gave up 0 bases and V 0 bases, and 4 bases lay outside the gene matches. Germline V gene lookup returns CDR1 SGHKS and CDR2 YYEKEE (reference sequence). In DNA form, the CDR3 reads TGTGCCAGCAGCTTGGGACAGGGGAGGACTAACTATGGCTACACCTTC. It is translated as CASSLGQGRTNYGYTF.

The chain recombines TRBV6-2 or TRBV6-3 with TRBJ2-2; maybe TRBD1 (5 bases). V lost 5 bases to trimming and J lost 0 bases, with 13 bases between them. This CDR3 has 16 amino acids. Looked up from germline, CDR1 is MNHEY and CDR2 is SVGEGT. CDR3 loop: CASSPRQITNTGELFF. The DNA for the CDR3 is TGTGCCAGCAGTCCCCGACAGATAACGAACACCGGGGAGCTGTTTTTT.

The V and J genes are TRBV5-1 and TRBJ2-3, with D possibly TRBD1 on 5 matching bases. CDR1 and CDR2 from the germline V gene are SGHRS and YFSETQ. The CDR3 loop spans 14 amino acids. V was shortened by 2 bases and J by 3 bases, with 10 bases between the two germline ends. CDR3 sequence (DNA): TGCGCCAGCAGCTTTAGGGCAGGGACAGATACGCAGTATTTT. Translated: CASSFRAGTDTQYF.

The J gene is TRBJ1-2, the V gene TRBV5-6; the D is unclear. V shed 4 bases and J shed 8 bases, with 24 bases lying between them. The germline V gene encodes CDR1 SGHDT and CDR2 YYEEEE. The CDR3 runs 16 residues. CDR3 nucleotide sequence: TGTGCCAGCAGCCTCCTAGGGAGCGGGGAGGGATTCGGCTACACCTTC. Translated: CASSLLGSGEGFGYTF.

This chain uses TRBV4-1 with TRBJ2-3; D is unresolved. V was clipped by 4 bases and J by 6 bases, with 11 bases between them. The CDR3 spans 13 residues. Germline loops: CDR1 MGHRA, CDR2 YSYEKL. CDR3 in DNA: TGCGCCAGCAGCCCCCCCTCGGTGGATACGCAGTATTTT. Amino acids: CASSPPSVDTQYF.

The chain recombines TRBV5-4 with TRBJ2-1; D may be TRBD2 (5 bases). The V gene lost 4 bases and the J gene lost 8 bases, with 13 bases spanning the gap. Germline CDR1 SGHNT, CDR2 YYREEE (reference sequence). CDR3 length equals 13 residues. Here the CDR3 reads CASSHPTNHEQFF. For the CDR3, the DNA is TGTGCCAGCAGCCATCCGACTAACCATGAGCAGTTCTTC.

This chain uses TRBV5-6 with TRBJ2-7; 7 bases map to TRBD1. The CDR3 has 14 amino acids. The V segment lost 2 bases and the J segment 3 bases; nucleotides outside the gene matches: 5. CDR1 and CDR2 from the germline V gene are SGHDT and YYEEEE. The CDR3 DNA follows: TGTGCCAGCAGCTTCTCGGCAGGGGGCTACGAGCAGTACTTC. Its translation is CASSFSAGGYEQYF.